This T cell receptor (beta chain) is drawn from a study of monozygotic twins with cystic fibrosis. Findings and caveats of the study: Nucleotide-identical clonotype sharing was significantly higher within monozygotic CF twin pairs than between unrelated CF individuals. In 13 of 16 pairs, V gene usage was closest to the co-twin's. Median Simpson clonality of 0.0095 suggested naive T cells predominated.

Profiling relied on immunoSEQ multiplex PCR, and the TCRdb table lists in-frame clones only, not all of them. This table holds 20,000 to 30,000 clones, approximately 90% found once. V trimming: 0 bases; J trimming: 2 bases; junction bases outside the gene matches: 6. In germline, CDR1 is LGHNA, CDR2 YNFKEQ. CDR3 length equals 17 residues. About this clone: Its antigen is unidentified.

The V and J genes are TRBV4-2 and TRBJ2-1, with 8 bases aligning to TRBD2. Sequenced input: blood. The receptor comes from a girl aged 2-10 years with cystic fibrosis. DNA for the CDR3: TGTGCCAGCAGCCAAGATCTAGGGACTAGTCCCTACAATGAGCAGTTCTTC. Translating gives CASSQDLGTSPYNEQFF.